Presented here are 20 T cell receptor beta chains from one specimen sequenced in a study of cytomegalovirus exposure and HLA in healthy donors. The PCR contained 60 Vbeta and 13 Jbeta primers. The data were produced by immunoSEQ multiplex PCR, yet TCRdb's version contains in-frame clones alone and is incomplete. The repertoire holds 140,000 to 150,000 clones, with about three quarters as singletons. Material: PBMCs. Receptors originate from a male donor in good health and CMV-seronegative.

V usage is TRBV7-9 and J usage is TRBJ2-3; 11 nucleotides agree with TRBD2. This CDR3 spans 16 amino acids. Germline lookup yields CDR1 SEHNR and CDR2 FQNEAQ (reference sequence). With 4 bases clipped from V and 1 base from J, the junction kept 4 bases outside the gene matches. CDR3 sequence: CASSSTSGIGTDTQYF. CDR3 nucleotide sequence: TGTGCCAGCAGCTCGACTAGCGGGATAGGCACAGATACGCAGTATTTT.

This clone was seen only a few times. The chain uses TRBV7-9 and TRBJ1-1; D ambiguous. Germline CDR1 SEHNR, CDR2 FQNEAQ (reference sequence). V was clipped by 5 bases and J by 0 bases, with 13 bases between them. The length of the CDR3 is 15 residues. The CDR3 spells CASSTRQVMNTEAFF. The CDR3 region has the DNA TGTGCCAGCAGCACCCGACAAGTCATGAACACTGAAGCTTTCTTT. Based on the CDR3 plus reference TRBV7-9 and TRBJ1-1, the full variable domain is DTGVSQNPRHKITKRGQNVTFRCDPISEHNRLYWYRQTLGQGPEFLTYFQNEAQLEKSRLLSDRFSAERPKGSFSTLEIQRTEQGDSAMYLCASSTRQVMNTEAFFGQGTRLTVV.

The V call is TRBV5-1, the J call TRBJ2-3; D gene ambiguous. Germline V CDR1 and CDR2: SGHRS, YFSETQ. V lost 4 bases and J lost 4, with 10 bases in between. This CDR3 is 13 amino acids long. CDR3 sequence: CASSLGSADTQYF. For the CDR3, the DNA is TGCGCCAGCAGCCTGGGTTCGGCAGATACGCAGTATTTT.

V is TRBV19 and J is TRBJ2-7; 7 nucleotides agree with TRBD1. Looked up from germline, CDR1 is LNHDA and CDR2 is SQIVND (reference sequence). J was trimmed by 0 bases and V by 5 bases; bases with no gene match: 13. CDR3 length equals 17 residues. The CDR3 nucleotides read TGTGCCAGTAGTCGAATGGGTAGAGCAGGGGGCTCCTACGAGCAGTACTTC. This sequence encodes CASSRMGRAGGSYEQYF.

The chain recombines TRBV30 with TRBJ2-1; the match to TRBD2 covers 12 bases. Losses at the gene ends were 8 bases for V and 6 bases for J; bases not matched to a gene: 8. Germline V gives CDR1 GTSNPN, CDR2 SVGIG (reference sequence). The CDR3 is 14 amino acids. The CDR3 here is CAADPSGRANEQFF. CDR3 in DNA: TGTGCCGCGGACCCTAGCGGGAGGGCCAATGAGCAGTTCTTC.

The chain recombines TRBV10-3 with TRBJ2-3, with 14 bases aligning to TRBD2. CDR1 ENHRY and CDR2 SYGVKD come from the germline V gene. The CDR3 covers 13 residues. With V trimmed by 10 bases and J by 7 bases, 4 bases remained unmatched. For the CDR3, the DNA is TGTGCCACGGGACTAGCGGGAGAAAATACGCAGTATTTT. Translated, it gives CATGLAGENTQYF.

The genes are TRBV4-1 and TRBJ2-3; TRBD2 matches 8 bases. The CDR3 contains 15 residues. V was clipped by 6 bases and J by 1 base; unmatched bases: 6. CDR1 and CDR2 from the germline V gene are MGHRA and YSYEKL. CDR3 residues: CASRSASGRTDTQYF. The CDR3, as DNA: TGCGCCAGCAGATCGGCTAGCGGGCGCACAGATACGCAGTATTTT.

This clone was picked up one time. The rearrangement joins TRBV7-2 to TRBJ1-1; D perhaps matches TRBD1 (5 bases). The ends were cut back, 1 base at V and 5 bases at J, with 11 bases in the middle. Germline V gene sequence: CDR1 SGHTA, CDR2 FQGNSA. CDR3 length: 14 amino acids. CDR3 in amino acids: CASSLVSGTTEAFF. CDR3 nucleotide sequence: TGTGCCAGCAGCTTAGTTTCGGGGACTACTGAAGCTTTCTTT.

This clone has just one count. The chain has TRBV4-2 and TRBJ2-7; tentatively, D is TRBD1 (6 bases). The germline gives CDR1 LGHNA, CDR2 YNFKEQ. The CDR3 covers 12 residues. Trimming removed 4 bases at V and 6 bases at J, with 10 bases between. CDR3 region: CASSPRTAEQYF. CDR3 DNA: TGTGCCAGCAGCCCCCGGACAGCCGAGCAGTACTTC.

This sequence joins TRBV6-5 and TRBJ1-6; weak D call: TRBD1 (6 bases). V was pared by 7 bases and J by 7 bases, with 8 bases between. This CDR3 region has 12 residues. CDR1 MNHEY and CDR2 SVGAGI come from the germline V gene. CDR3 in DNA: TGTGCCAGCAAGGGGGTAAATTCACCCCTCCACTTT. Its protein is CASKGVNSPLHF.

The CDR3 sequence is CASSTPKSWASSGNTIYF. The CDR3 coding sequence is TGTGCCAGTAGTACCCCAAAATCGTGGGCCAGCTCTGGAAACACCATATATTTT. J is TRBJ1-3 and V is TRBV19; D not resolved. Per the germline V gene, CDR1 is LNHDA and CDR2 is SQIVND (reference sequence). The germline V and J ends were trimmed by 4 bases and 0 bases, with 19 bases remaining between them. There are 18 residues in the CDR3.

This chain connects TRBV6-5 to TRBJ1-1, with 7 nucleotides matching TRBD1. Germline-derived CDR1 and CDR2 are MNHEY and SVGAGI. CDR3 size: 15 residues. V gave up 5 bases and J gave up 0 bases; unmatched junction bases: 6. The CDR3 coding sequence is TGTGCCAGCAGTAGGGACAGACCTATGAACACTGAAGCTTTCTTT. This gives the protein CASSRDRPMNTEAFF.

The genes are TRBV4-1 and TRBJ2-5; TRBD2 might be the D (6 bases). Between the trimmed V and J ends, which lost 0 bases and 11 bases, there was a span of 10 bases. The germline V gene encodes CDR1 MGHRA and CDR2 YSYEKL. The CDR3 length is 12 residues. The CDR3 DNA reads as TGCGCCAGCAGCCAAGATCCGGGGGTGCAGTACTTC. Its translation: CASSQDPGVQYF.

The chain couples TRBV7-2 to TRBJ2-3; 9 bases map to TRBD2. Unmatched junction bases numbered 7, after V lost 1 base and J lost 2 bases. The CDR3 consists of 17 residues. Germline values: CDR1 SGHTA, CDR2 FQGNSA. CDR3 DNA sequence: TGTGCCAGCAGCTTAGACGTAGCGGGGGCCTCCACAGATACGCAGTATTTT. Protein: CASSLDVAGASTDTQYF.

The CDR3 here is CASISGTGGEKLFF. The CDR3 nucleotides read TGTGCCAGTATCTCCGGGACAGGTGGTGAAAAACTGTTTTTT. This sequence joins TRBV6-6 and TRBJ1-4; 8 positions agree with TRBD1. The CDR3 runs 14 residues. V lost 9 bases to trimming and J lost 7 bases; unmatched junction nucleotides: 10. Germline V lookup: CDR1 MNHNY, CDR2 SVGAGI (reference sequence).

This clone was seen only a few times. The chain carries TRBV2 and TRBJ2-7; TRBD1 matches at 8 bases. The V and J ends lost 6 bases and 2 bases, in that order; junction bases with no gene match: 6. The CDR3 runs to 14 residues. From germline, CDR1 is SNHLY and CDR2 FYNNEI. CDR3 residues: CASSQGQVTYEQYF. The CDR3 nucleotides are TGTGCCAGCAGCCAGGGACAGGTAACCTACGAGCAGTACTTC. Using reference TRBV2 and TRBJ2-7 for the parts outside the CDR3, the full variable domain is EPEVTQTPSHQVTQMGQEVILRCVPISNHLYFYWYRQILGQKVEFLVSFYNNEISEKSEIFDDQFSVERPDGSNFTLKIRSTKLEDSAMYFCASSQGQVTYEQYFGPGTRLTVT.

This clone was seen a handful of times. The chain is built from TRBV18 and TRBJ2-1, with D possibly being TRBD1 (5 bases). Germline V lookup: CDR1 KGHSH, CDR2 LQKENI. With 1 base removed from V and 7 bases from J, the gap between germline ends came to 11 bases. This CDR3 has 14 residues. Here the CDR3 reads CASSPLPGQNEQFF. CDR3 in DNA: TGTGCCAGCTCACCACTCCCAGGGCAGAATGAGCAGTTCTTC.

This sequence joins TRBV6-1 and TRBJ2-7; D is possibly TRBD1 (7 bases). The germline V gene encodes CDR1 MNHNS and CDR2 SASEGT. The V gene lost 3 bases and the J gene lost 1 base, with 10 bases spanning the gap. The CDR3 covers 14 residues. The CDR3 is CASSEQGGSYEQYF. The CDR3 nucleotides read TGTGCCAGCAGTGAGCAGGGGGGTTCCTACGAGCAGTACTTC.

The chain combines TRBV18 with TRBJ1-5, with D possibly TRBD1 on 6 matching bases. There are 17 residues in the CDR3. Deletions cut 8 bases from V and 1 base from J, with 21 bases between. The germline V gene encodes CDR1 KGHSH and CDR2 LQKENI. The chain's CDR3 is CASTRGTILGSNQPQHF. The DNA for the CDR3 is TGTGCCAGCACCAGAGGGACAATATTAGGGAGCAATCAGCCCCAGCATTTT. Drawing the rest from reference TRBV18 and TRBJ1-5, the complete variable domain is NAGVMQNPRHLVRRRGQEARLRCSPMKGHSHVYWYRQLPEEGLKFMVYLQKENIIDESGMPKERFSAEFPKEGPSILRIQQVVRGDSAAYFCASTRGTILGSNQPQHFGDGTRLSIL.

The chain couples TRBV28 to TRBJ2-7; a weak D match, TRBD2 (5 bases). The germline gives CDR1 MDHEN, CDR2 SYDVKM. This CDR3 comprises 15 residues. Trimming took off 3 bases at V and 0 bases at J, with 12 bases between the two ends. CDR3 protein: CASSLIGGASYEQYF. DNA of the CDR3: TGTGCCAGCAGTTTGATAGGAGGCGCCTCCTACGAGCAGTACTTC. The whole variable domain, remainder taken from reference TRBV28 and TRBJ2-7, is DVKVTQSSRYLVKRTGEKVFLECVQDMDHENMFWYRQDPGLGLRLIYFSYDVKMKEKGDIPEGYSVSREKKERFSLILESASTNQTSMYLCASSLIGGASYEQYFGPGTRLTVT.